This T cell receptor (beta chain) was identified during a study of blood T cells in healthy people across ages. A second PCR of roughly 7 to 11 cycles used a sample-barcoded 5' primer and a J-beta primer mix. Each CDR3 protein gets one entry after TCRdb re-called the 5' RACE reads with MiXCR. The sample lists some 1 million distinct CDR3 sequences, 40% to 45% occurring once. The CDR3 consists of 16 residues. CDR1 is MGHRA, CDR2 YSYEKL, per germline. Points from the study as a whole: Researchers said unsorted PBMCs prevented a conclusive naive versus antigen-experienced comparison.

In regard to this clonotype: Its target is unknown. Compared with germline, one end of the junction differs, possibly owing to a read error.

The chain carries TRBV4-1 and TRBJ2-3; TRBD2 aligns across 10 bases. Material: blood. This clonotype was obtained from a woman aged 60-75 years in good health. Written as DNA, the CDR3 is TGCGCCAGCAGCCAGGGAGCGGGAGGGGGCACGGATACGCAGTATTTT. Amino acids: CASSQGAGGGTDTQYF.